The sequence of this T cell receptor (beta chain) was determined in a study of vaccination effects on CD4 cells after COVID-19. Repertoires were generated with immunoSEQ multiplex PCR, while TCRdb's copy carries only in-frame clones and drops some. The table has about 74,000 clones, over 60% seen once. Isolating CD4+ T cells followed less than 12 days of culture. Vaccine recipients lacked prior SARS-CoV-2 infection and had negative nucleocapsid antibodies. Half-medium exchanges with IL-2 medium took place on days 3 and 7. In its sample, this clone was seen a few times. As yet, its antigen is unknown. General observations from the study: At late timepoints after vaccination, vaccine- and infection-induced clones shrank markedly.

This CDR3 has 19 amino acids. The J segment lost 4 bases and the V segment lost 3 bases, leaving 18 bases of the junction unmatched. The germline CDR1 and CDR2 sequences are SGHTS and YDEGEE. The sample in question was CD4+ T cells from PBMCs cultured without peptide, obtained before COVID-19 vaccination. This clonotype originated in a human donor who received a COVID-19 vaccine. This chain uses TRBV5-8 with TRBJ2-1; 8 bases match TRBD2. CDR3 loop: CASSSGRKLVAGTYNEQFF. The CDR3 nucleotides read TGTGCCAGCAGCTCGGGTCGGAAGCTGGTAGCGGGAACATACAATGAGCAGTTCTTC.